These 23 T cell receptor beta chains came from one sample sequenced in a study of cytomegalovirus exposure and HLA in healthy donors. The table came from immunoSEQ multiplex PCR; TCRdb's copy has only in-frame clones and leaves some out. The sample shows around 150,000 clones, approximately 82% of them seen only once. Sequenced sample: PBMCs. The receptors were sampled from a man aged 25-45 years in good health and CMV-seropositive.

The chain employs TRBV5-4 and TRBJ1-1, with 8 bases identical to TRBD1. Germline CDR1 and CDR2: SGHNT and YYREEE (reference sequence). This CDR3 is 14 amino acids long. The J segment lost 5 bases and the V segment lost 3 bases, leaving 6 bases of the junction unmatched. In DNA, the CDR3 is TGTGCCAGCAGCTGGGACAGGTTAACAACTGAAGCTTTCTTT. This encodes CASSWDRLTTEAFF.

The J gene is TRBJ2-4, the V gene TRBV4-3; 12 bases match TRBD1. The V gene's germline CDR1 is LGHNA and CDR2 YSLEER. There are 19 residues in the CDR3. The junction had 16 bases not matched to a gene; V was cut back by 3 bases and J by 7 bases. CDR3 region: CASSQANEGQGAGRNIQYF. The CDR3 nucleotides read TGCGCCAGCAGCCAGGCTAATGAGGGACAGGGGGCTGGGAGGAACATTCAGTACTTC.

J is TRBJ1-2 and V is TRBV29-1; 8 nucleotides match TRBD1. Germline V gives CDR1 SQVTM, CDR2 ANQGSEA. V lost 3 bases to trimming and J lost 7 bases; unmatched junction nucleotides: 10. The CDR3 totals 14 residues. CDR3 DNA sequence: TGCAGCGTTGACTTTGGGGGCAGGGGGCCTGGCTACACCTTC. Amino acids: CSVDFGGRGPGYTF.

This clone was seen only once. The V and J genes are TRBV7-2 and TRBJ2-7; D is possibly TRBD2 (6 bases). Germline lookup yields CDR1 SGHTA and CDR2 FQGNSA. The CDR3 consists of 17 residues. V gave up 5 bases and J gave up 0 bases, with 20 bases separating them. As DNA, the CDR3 is TGTGCCAGCAGCCCGAGGCGGGGAGACGGCAGCTCCTACGAGCAGTACTTC. This gives the protein CASSPRRGDGSSYEQYF.

The chain is built from TRBV5-6 and TRBJ1-5, with TRBD1 matching over 7 bases. CDR3 length: 14 residues. CDR1 is SGHDT, CDR2 YYEEEE, per germline. Losses at the gene ends were 4 bases for V and 2 bases for J; bases not matched to a gene: 3. DNA for the CDR3: TGTGCCAGCAGCGTGGGGACAGGCAATCAGCCCCAGCATTTT. Amino acid sequence: CASSVGTGNQPQHF.

The chain is built from TRBV9 and TRBJ2-7, with D perhaps matching TRBD2 (5 bases). In germline, CDR1 is SGDLS, CDR2 YYNGEE. The CDR3 contains 15 residues. V gave up 7 bases and J gave up 2 bases, with 19 bases separating them. CDR3 nucleotides: TGTGCCAGCGGCCCGAGTGCTAGCCCAACCTACGAGCAGTACTTC. This gives the protein CASGPSASPTYEQYF.

The J gene is TRBJ1-5, the V gene TRBV19; weak D call: TRBD1 (6 bases). From germline, CDR1 is LNHDA and CDR2 SQIVND (reference sequence). Trimming removed 7 bases at V and 0 bases at J, with 13 bases between. The CDR3 consists of 15 residues. In nucleotides, the CDR3 is TGTGCCAGTACCCCGGACAGATATAGCAATCAGCCCCAGCATTTT. This sequence encodes CASTPDRYSNQPQHF. Using reference TRBV19 and TRBJ1-5 for the parts outside the CDR3, the full variable domain is DGGITQSPKYLFRKEGQNVTLSCEQNLNHDAMYWYRQDPGQGLRLIYYSQIVNDFQKGDIAEGYSVSREKKESFPLTVTSAQKNPTAFYLCASTPDRYSNQPQHFGDGTRLSIL.

V usage is TRBV27 and J usage is TRBJ2-7; D might be TRBD1 (5 bases). CDR3 size: 14 residues. Trimming took off 7 bases at V and 2 bases at J, with 15 bases between the two ends. Germline CDR1 MNHEY, CDR2 SMNVEV (reference sequence). CDR3 in DNA: TGTGCCAGCAAAGGGCGACAGTCCACCTACGAGCAGTACTTC. Encoded protein: CASKGRQSTYEQYF.

The chain couples TRBV29-1 to TRBJ2-3; 9 nucleotides align to TRBD2. Germline CDR1 reads SQVTM; CDR2 reads ANQGSEA. The CDR3 is 14 residues long. The ends lost 4 bases at V and 4 bases at J; junction bases unmatched: 6. The CDR3 is CSVVQRGAPDTQYF. CDR3 in DNA: TGCAGCGTTGTGCAGCGGGGGGCCCCAGATACGCAGTATTTT.

On this clone: At the DNA level, this CDR3 is encoded by other sequences in the same sample as well. This chain uses TRBV5-1 with TRBJ1-2; perhaps TRBD1 as D (6 bases). Trimming took 1 base from V and 8 from J, leaving 9 bases between them. The CDR3 has 12 amino acids. Germline CDR1 SGHRS, CDR2 YFSETQ. CDR3 sequence: CASSLTGSGYTF. In nucleotides, the CDR3 is TGCGCCAGCAGCTTGACAGGGAGCGGCTACACCTTC.

V gene TRBV27 combines with J gene TRBJ2-3; 9 nucleotides line up with TRBD1. CDR3 length: 14 residues. Germline V gives CDR1 MNHEY, CDR2 SMNVEV (reference sequence). J lost 5 bases, V lost 4 bases, and 4 bases had no gene match. In DNA, the CDR3 is TGTGCCAGCAGTTCATGGACAGGGGAAGATACGCAGTATTTT. Translated: CASSSWTGEDTQYF.

This clone was detected only a few times. Within the sample, other DNA sequences also encode this same CDR3. CDR3: CAWIPSPYEQYF. CDR3 in DNA: TGTGCCTGGATTCCGAGCCCCTACGAGCAGTACTTC. The rearrangement links TRBV30 to TRBJ2-7, with D uncertain. The CDR3 length is 12 residues. V was trimmed by 4 bases and J by 2 bases, leaving 9 bases between them. Germline assignment: CDR1 GTSNPN and CDR2 SVGIG (reference sequence).

This clone has a single count. This chain connects TRBV7-3 to TRBJ1-1, with D maybe TRBD1 (5 bases). CDR3 length equals 13 residues. V shed 4 bases and J shed 2 bases, with 8 bases lying between them. Germline lookup yields CDR1 SGHTA and CDR2 FQGTGA. CDR3 sequence reads: CASSYGTNTEAFF. In DNA form, the CDR3 reads TGTGCCAGCAGCTACGGGACTAACACTGAAGCTTTCTTT.

The J gene is TRBJ1-2, the V gene TRBV6-5; no firm D call. V was pared by 2 bases and J by 4 bases, with 5 bases between. In germline, CDR1 is MNHEY, CDR2 SVGAGI. CDR3 length: 12 residues. The CDR3 sequence: CASSYSGYGYTF. The CDR3 DNA reads TGTGCCAGCAGTTACAGCGGCTATGGCTACACCTTC.

The chain carries TRBV5-1 and TRBJ2-3; D possibly corresponds to TRBD2 (6 bases). This CDR3 is built from 14 residues. Germline V CDR1 and CDR2: SGHRS, YFSETQ. V lost 5 bases, J lost 4 bases, and 14 bases lay in between. The CDR3 sequence: CASSRTGVPDTQYF. In DNA, the CDR3 is TGCGCCAGCAGTCGCACGGGAGTCCCAGATACGCAGTATTTT.

This rearrangement joins TRBV2 to TRBJ2-2, with D possibly matching TRBD2 (7 bases). The V gene lost 3 bases and the J gene lost 5 bases, with 16 bases spanning the gap. The CDR3 extends over 16 amino acids. Germline loops: CDR1 SNHLY, CDR2 FYNNEI. The CDR3 DNA reads TGTGCCAGCAGTGAGGAGGGGGGGTTTGGAACCGGGGAGCTGTTTTTT. Its protein is CASSEEGGFGTGELFF.

The chain is built from TRBV2 and TRBJ2-7; 7 nucleotides agree with TRBD1. V shed 3 bases, J shed 9 bases, and the junction held 8 bases outside the gene matches. The CDR3 spans 13 residues. Germline V lookup: CDR1 SNHLY, CDR2 FYNNEI. CDR3 protein: CASSDITGVGQYF. The CDR3, as DNA: TGTGCCAGCAGTGACATAACAGGGGTGGGGCAGTACTTC.

The chain has TRBV27 and TRBJ2-1; 7 bases are shared with TRBD1. Trimming removed 6 bases from V and 0 bases from J; junction bases left unmatched: 5. Germline CDR1 reads MNHEY; CDR2 reads SMNVEV (reference sequence). This CDR3 region has 15 residues. In DNA form, the CDR3 reads TGTGCCAGCAGACGGGGACAGAGCTCCTACAATGAGCAGTTCTTC. Protein product: CASRRGQSSYNEQFF.

The chain uses TRBV10-2 and TRBJ2-6; the D is unclear. Trimming stripped 2 bases from V and 0 bases from J, with 8 bases between. Germline V gene data show CDR1 as WSHSY and CDR2 as SAAADI. The CDR3 has 16 residues. Here the CDR3 reads CASSEAGYSGANVLTF. In nucleotides, the CDR3 is TGCGCCAGCAGTGAGGCCGGGTACTCTGGGGCCAACGTCCTGACTTTC.

The chain is built from TRBV4-2 and TRBJ2-2, with 7 bases identical to TRBD1. Germline CDR1 LGHNA, CDR2 YNFKEQ. Germline trimming cut 1 base from V and 6 bases from J; bases unmatched to any gene: 5. The CDR3 is 15 residues long. This chain's CDR3 is CASSQGPGGPGELFF. The DNA of the CDR3 is TGTGCCAGCAGCCAAGGGCCAGGGGGTCCCGGGGAGCTGTTTTTT.

J is TRBJ2-2 and V is TRBV21-1; TRBD1 was called by the table and not checked on the DNA. TRBV21-1 is given as a pseudogene. The CDR3 consists of 19 residues. The CDR3 loop is CASSNQVGGRSLNTGELFF. The CDR3 region has the DNA TGTGCCAGCAGCAATCAGGTAGGGGGCCGCTCCTTGAACACCGGGGAGCTGTTTTTT.

The chain uses TRBV5-1 and TRBJ2-3, with 10 nucleotides matching TRBD2. CDR1 is SGHRS and CDR2 is YFSETQ in the germline V gene. V lost 4 bases, J lost 0 bases, and 5 bases stayed unmatched. This CDR3 is 16 amino acids long. This CDR3 is CASSPGLAASTDTQYF. DNA of the CDR3: TGCGCCAGCAGCCCCGGACTAGCGGCTAGCACAGATACGCAGTATTTT.

The J gene is TRBJ2-5, the V gene TRBV9, with TRBD2 matching over 8 bases. Trimming took 4 bases from V and 1 from J; bases not matched to a gene: 9. The CDR3 totals 16 residues. Per germline, CDR1 SGDLS and CDR2 YYNGEE. For the CDR3, the DNA is TGTGCCAGCAGCCAAGCAGGCGGGGGGCTCCAAGAGACCCAGTACTTC. Protein: CASSQAGGGLQETQYF.